The sequence of this T cell receptor (beta chain) was determined in a study of T cells in Graves' hyperthyroidism and ophthalmopathy. TCR beta CDR3 region amplification was performed from RNA transcripts. An initial round of RT-PCR targeting the TCR CDR3 relied on the HTBI primer set. One entry per CDR3 protein results from TCRdb running MiXCR on the multiplex PCR reads. The sample includes 400,000 or so distinct CDR3 sequences, roughly 15% of them seen just once. About this clonotype itself: At one boundary the junction diverges from the germline segment, which might be a read error.

The CDR3 totals 14 residues. The J gene is TRBJ2-3, the V gene TRBV12-3 or TRBV12-4; TRBD2 matches at 11 bases. The sample was blood. The receptor comes from a woman aged 25 to 45 with Graves' ophthalmopathy. The CDR3 DNA is TGTTCCAGCAGCGGACTAGCGGGTCGGGCGGGGCAGTATTTT. Translating it yields CSSSGLAGRAGQYF.